The T cell receptor beta chain under discussion was sequenced for a study of blood T cell repertoires in COVID-19. Overall study: From T cells, B-cell-depleted T cells, or PBMCs came the material, which was cDNA or gDNA.

CDR1 and CDR2 (germline): SGHNT, YYREEE (reference sequence). The CDR3 consists of 16 residues. The J segment lost 0 bases and the V segment lost 0 bases, leaving 4 bases of the junction unmatched. The authors' processing: Using reference gene primer amplification, nucleated cell counts were estimated. The protocol was immunoSEQ multiplex PCR, while the TCRdb copy is restricted to in-frame clones and leaves out a portion. From that table come the V and J calls and clone size; the DNA was used to work out D and trimming. The sample has 230,000 or so clones; roughly 90% are singletons. Recruitment covered roughly 24 US areas and drew participants whose ages spanned roughly 18 to 100 years. Clinical histories supplied by participants themselves formed the basis of cohort assignment.

This TCR came from a woman in her thirties or forties with acute COVID-19. The gene calls are TRBV5-4 and TRBJ1-1; 8 bases line up with TRBD1. Sequencing was carried out using PBMCs or T cells enriched from blood (not recorded which). The CDR3 sequence is CASSLGDRSLNTEAFF. The CDR3 bases are TGTGCCAGCAGCTTGGGGGACAGGTCCTTGAACACTGAAGCTTTCTTT.